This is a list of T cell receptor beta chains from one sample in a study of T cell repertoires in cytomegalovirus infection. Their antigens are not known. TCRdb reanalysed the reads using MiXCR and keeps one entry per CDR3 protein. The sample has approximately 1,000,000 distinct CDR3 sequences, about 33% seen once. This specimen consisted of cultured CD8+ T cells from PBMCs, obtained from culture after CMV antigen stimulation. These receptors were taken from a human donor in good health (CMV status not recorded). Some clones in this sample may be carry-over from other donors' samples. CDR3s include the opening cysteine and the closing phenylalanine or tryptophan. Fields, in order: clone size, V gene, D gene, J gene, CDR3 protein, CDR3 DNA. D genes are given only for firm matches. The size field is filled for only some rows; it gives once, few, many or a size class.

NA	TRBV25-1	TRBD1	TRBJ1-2	CAIGGGRGYTF	TGTGCCATAGGAGGGGGCCGGGGCTACACCTTC
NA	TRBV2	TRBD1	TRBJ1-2	CASRTGDNYGYTF	TGTGCCAGCAGGACAGGGGACAACTATGGCTACACCTTC
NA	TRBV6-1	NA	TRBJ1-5	CASSPHRAYNQPQHF	TGTGCCAGCAGCCCCCACAGGGCCTACAATCAGCCCCAGCATTTT
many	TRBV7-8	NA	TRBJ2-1	CASSVLGGLLLNEQFF	TGTGCCAGCAGCGTGCTGGGGGGCTTGCTACTCAATGAGCAGTTCTTC
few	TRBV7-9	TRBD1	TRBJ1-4	CASSSPGQREKLFF	TGTGCCAGCAGCTCGCCGGGACAGAGAGAAAAACTGTTTTTT
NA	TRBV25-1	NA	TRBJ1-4	CASSDSKTVDEKLFF	TGTGCCAGCAGTGATAGTAAAACAGTGGATGAAAAACTGTTTTTT
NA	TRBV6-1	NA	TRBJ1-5	CASPDSRHF	TGTGCCAGCCCCGACTCAAGGCATTTT
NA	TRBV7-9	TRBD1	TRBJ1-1	CASSTQLTGVNTEAFF	TGTGCCAGCAGTACCCAGTTGACAGGGGTGAACACTGAAGCTTTCTTT
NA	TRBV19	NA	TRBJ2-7	CASSMGRRNEQYF	TGTGCCAGTAGTATGGGTAGGAGGAACGAGCAGTACTTC
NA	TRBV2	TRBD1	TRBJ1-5	CASSEVGTGEGGPNQPQHF	TGTGCCAGCAGTGAAGTGGGGACAGGGGAAGGAGGCCCTAATCAGCCCCAGCATTTT
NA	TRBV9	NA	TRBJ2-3	CASSLSGRAQDTQYF	TGTGCCAGCAGCCTTTCCGGCCGGGCGCAAGATACGCAGTATTTT
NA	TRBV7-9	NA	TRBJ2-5	CASSLRIEYGTQETQYF	TGTGCCAGCAGCTTAAGGATCGAGTACGGGACCCAAGAGACCCAGTACTTC
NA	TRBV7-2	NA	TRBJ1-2	CASSLEFRGPTLGYTF	TGTGCCAGCAGCTTGGAATTTCGGGGCCCTACCCTTGGCTACACCTTC
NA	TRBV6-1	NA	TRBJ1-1	CATPSVLGAFF	NA
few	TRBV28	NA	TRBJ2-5	CASSFPYQETQYF	TGTGCCAGCAGTTTCCCATATCAAGAGACCCAGTACTTC
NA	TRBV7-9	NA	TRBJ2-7	CASSSPKGYEQYF	TGTGCCAGCAGCTCCCCAAAAGGTTACGAGCAGTACTTC
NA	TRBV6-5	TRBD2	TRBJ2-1	CASSYLVAGGNNEQFF	TGTGCCAGCAGTTACTTAGTAGCGGGGGGGAACAATGAGCAGTTCTTC
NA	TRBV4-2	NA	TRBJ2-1	CASSQDPSAIRNEQFF	TGTGCCAGCAGCCAAGATCCCAGCGCCATACGGAATGAGCAGTTCTTC
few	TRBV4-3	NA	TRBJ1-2	CASSETTTWADYGYTF	TGCGCCAGCAGCGAAACAACTACCTGGGCGGACTATGGCTACACCTTC
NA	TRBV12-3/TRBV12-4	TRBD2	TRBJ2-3	CASSGTSGGPHNTDTQYF	TGTGCCAGCAGTGGGACTAGCGGGGGGCCTCACAACACAGATACGCAGTATTTT
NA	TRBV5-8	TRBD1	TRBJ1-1	CASSPRTGRGAEAFF	TGTGCCAGCAGCCCGCGGACAGGACGCGGCGCTGAAGCTTTCTTT
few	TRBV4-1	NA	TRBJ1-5	CASSPAAGESNQPQHF	TGCGCCAGCAGTCCAGCGGCAGGAGAAAGCAATCAGCCCCAGCATTTT
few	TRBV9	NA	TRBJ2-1	CASSVAVSPHEQFF	TGTGCCAGCAGCGTAGCAGTCTCTCCCCATGAGCAGTTCTTC
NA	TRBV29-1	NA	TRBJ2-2	CSVAYGGLTGELFF	TGCAGCGTTGCCTATGGGGGGCTCACCGGGGAGCTGTTTTTT
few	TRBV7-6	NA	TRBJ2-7	CASSYGVGNEQYF	TGTGCCAGCAGCTATGGGGTAGGGAACGAGCAGTACTTC
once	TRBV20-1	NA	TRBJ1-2	CSARDRSGFHGYTF	TGCAGTGCTAGAGATAGGTCGGGGTTTCATGGCTACACCTTC
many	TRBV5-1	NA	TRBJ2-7	CASSLAGTYEQYF	TGTGCCAGCAGCTTGGCCGGAACCTACGAGCAGTACTTC
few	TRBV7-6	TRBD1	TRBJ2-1	CASSQGQGDRGTGSYNEQFF	TGTGCCAGCAGCCAAGGACAAGGGGACAGGGGCACCGGGTCCTACAATGAGCAGTTCTTC
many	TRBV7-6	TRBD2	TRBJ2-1	CASSLAGGGNEQFF	TGTGCCAGCAGCTTAGCGGGGGGGGGCAATGAGCAGTTCTTC
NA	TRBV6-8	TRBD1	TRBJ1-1	CASTEGQGARWTEAFF	TGTGCCAGCACCGAGGGACAGGGGGCGCGATGGACTGAAGCTTTCTTT
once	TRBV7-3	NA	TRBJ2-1	CASSLGVNSYNEQFF	TGTGCCAGCAGCTTAGGTGTCAATTCCTACAATGAGCAGTTCTTC
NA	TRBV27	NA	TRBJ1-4	CASSLGRWNEKLFF	TGTGCCAGCAGCCTAGGACGGTGGAATGAAAAACTGTTTTTT
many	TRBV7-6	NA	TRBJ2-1	CASSLEARGYNEQFF	TGTGCCAGCAGCTTAGAAGCGCGGGGCTACAATGAGCAGTTCTTC
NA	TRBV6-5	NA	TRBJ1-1	CASSYGHLSGTEAFF	TGTGCCAGCAGTTACGGACACCTAAGTGGTACTGAAGCTTTCTTT
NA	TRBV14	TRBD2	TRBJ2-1	CASSYVDGGAGEQFF	TGTGCCAGCAGCTATGTCGACGGGGGGGCGGGTGAGCAGTTCTTC
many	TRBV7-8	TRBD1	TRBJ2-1	CASSGQGEGSYNEQFF	TGTGCCAGCAGCGGACAGGGGGAGGGCTCCTACAATGAGCAGTTCTTC
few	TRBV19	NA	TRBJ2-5	CASSEGPGETQYF	TGTGCCAGTAGCGAAGGACCGGGGGAGACCCAGTACTTC
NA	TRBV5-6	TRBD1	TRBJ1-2	CASSTTGQNNYGYTF	TGTGCCAGCAGCACCACGGGACAGAATAACTATGGCTACACCTTC
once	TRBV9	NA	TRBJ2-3	CASSAMAGIGTDTQYF	TGTGCCAGCAGTGCTATGGCGGGGATCGGCACAGATACGCAGTATTTT
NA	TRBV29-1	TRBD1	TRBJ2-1	CSGGQGNINEQFF	TGCAGCGGGGGACAGGGGAATATAAATGAGCAGTTCTTC
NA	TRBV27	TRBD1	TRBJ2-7	CASSLAGTEAYEQYF	TGTGCCAGCAGTTTGGCCGGGACAGAAGCCTACGAGCAGTACTTC
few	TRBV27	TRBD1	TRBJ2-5	CASQGQGEETQYF	TGTGCCAGCCAGGGACAGGGGGAAGAGACCCAGTACTTC
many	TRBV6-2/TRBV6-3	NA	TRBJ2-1	CASSLAPTEQFF	TGTGCCAGCAGCCTAGCACCGACTGAGCAGTTCTTC
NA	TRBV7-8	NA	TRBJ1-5	CASRQENQPQHF	TGTGCCAGCAGACAAGAGAATCAGCCCCAGCATTTT
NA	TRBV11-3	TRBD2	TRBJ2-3	CASSSERGPVDTQYF	TGTGCCAGCAGCTCGGAGCGGGGGCCGGTAGATACGCAGTATTTT
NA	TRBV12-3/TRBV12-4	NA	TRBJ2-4	CASSFAAKNIQYF	TGTGCCAGCAGTTTTGCGGCCAAAAACATTCAGTACTTC
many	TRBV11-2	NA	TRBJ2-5	CASSLEGGETQYF	TGTGCCAGCAGCCTCGAGGGGGGAGAGACCCAGTACTTC
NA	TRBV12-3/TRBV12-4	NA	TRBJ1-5	CASSFGVGHESNQPQHF	TGTGCCAGCAGTTTTGGAGTGGGGCATGAGAGCAATCAGCCCCAGCATTTT
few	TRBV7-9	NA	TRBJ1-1	CASSLPDRIGTEAFF	TGTGCCAGCAGCCTCCCCGACAGGATTGGGACTGAAGCTTTCTTT
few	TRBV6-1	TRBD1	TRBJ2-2	CASSGTGGPSPGELFF	TGTGCCAGCAGTGGGACAGGGGGCCCCTCCCCCGGGGAGCTGTTTTTT
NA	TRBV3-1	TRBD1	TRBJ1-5	CASSQARDRAGQPQHF	TGTGCCAGCAGCCAAGCCCGGGACAGGGCGGGCCAGCCCCAGCATTTT